Sequencing of this T cell receptor (beta chain) was carried out in a study of T cells in localized non-small cell lung cancer. Study-level results: Because researchers sequenced only one region of the tumor, heterogeneity is still possible. Uninvolved adjacent lung had the highest recorded T cell clonality, with tumor below it.

As to this clone: The target antigen is unknown.

The CDR3 is made up of 15 amino acids. V lost 2 bases to trimming and J lost 3 bases, with 10 bases between them. Germline CDR1 KGHSH, CDR2 LQKENI. TCRdb's copy holds only in-frame clones and misses some; the assay was immunoSEQ multiplex PCR. The table records approximately 26,000 clones, approximately 90% of them present only once. The clonotype comes from a female donor over 55 with stage II squamous cell lung carcinoma. Specimen: peripheral blood, collected before any cancer treatment. J is TRBJ1-4 and V is TRBV18; D remains unclear. This CDR3 reads CASSPSGVSNEKLFF. For the CDR3, the DNA is TGTGCCAGCTCACCATCTGGGGTATCTAATGAAAAACTGTTTTTT.